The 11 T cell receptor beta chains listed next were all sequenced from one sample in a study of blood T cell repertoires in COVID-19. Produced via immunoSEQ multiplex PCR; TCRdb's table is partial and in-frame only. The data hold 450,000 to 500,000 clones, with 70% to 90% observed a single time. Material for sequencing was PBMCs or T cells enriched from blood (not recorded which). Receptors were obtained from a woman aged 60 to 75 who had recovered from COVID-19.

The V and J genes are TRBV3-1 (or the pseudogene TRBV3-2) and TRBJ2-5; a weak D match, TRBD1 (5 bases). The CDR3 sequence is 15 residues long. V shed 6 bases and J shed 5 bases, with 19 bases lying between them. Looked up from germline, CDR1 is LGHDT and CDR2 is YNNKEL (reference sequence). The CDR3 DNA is TGTGCCAGCAGTCTTCTCCCAATGACAGACGAGACCCAGTACTTC. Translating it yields CASSLLPMTDETQYF.

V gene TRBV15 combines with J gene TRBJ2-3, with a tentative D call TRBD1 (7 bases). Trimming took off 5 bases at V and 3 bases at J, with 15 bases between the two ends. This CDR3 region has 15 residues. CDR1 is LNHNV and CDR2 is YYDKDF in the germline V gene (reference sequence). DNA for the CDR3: TGTGCCACCAGCGGCTCCAGGGGGGTGACAGATACGCAGTATTTT. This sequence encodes CATSGSRGVTDTQYF.

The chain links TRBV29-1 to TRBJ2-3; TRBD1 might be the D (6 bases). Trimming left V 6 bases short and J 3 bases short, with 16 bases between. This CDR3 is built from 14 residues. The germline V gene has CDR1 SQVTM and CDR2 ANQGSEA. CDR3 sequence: CSVPGAGKTDTQYF. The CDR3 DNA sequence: TGCAGCGTCCCAGGGGCAGGCAAGACAGATACGCAGTATTTT.

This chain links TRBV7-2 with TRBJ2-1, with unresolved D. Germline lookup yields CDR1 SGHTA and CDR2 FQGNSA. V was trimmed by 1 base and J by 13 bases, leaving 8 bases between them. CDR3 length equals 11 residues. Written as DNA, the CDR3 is TGTGCCAGCAGCTTAGGTGGCTCCCAGTTCTTC. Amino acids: CASSLGGSQFF.

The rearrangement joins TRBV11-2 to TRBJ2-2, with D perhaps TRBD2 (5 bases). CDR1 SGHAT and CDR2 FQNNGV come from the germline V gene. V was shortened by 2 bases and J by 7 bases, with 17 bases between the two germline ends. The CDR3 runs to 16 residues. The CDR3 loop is CASSLITGVLGGELFF. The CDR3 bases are TGTGCCAGCAGCTTAATCACCGGGGTATTAGGCGGGGAGCTGTTTTTT.

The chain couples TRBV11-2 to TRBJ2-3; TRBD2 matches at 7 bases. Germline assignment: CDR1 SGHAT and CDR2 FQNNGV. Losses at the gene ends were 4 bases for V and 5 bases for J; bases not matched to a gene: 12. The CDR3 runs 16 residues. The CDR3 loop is CASSSGGGVRGDTQYF. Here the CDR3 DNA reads TGTGCCAGCAGCTCAGGTGGGGGGGTGAGAGGAGATACGCAGTATTTT. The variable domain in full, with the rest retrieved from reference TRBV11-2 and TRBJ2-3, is EAGVAQSPRYKIIEKRQSVAFWCNPISGHATLYWYQQILGQGPKLLIQFQNNGVVDDSQLPKDRFSAERLKGVDSTLKIQPAKLEDSAVYLCASSSGGGVRGDTQYFGPGTRLTVL.

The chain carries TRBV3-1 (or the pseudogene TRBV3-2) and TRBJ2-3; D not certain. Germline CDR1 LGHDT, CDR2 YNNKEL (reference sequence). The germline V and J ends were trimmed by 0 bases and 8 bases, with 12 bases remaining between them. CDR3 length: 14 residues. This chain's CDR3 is CASSQDPGSGTQYF. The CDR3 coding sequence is TGTGCCAGCAGCCAAGATCCCGGGTCGGGTACGCAGTATTTT.

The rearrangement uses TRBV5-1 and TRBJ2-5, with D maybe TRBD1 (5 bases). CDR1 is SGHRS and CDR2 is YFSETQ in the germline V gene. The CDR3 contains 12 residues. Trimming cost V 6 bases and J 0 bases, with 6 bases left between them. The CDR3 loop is CASTQDQETQYF. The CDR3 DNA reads TGCGCCAGCACACAGGACCAAGAGACCCAGTACTTC.

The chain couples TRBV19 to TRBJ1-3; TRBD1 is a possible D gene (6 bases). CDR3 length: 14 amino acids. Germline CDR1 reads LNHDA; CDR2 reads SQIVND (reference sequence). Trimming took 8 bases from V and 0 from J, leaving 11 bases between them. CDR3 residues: CASGQPGSGNTIYF. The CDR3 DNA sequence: TGTGCCAGTGGACAGCCTGGCTCTGGAAACACCATATATTTT.

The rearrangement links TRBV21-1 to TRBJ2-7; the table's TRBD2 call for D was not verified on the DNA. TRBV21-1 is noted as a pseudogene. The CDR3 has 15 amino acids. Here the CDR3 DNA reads TGTGCCAGCAGCAAACTAGCGGGGGGTTTCTACGAGCAGTACGTC. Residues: CASSKLAGGFYEQYV.

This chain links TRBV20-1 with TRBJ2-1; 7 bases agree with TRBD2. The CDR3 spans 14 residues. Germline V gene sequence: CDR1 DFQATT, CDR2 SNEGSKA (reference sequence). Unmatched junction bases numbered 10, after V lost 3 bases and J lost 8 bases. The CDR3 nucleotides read TGCAGTGCTAGTCCTGCGGGGGTATTTTATGAGCAGTTCTTC. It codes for CSASPAGVFYEQFF.